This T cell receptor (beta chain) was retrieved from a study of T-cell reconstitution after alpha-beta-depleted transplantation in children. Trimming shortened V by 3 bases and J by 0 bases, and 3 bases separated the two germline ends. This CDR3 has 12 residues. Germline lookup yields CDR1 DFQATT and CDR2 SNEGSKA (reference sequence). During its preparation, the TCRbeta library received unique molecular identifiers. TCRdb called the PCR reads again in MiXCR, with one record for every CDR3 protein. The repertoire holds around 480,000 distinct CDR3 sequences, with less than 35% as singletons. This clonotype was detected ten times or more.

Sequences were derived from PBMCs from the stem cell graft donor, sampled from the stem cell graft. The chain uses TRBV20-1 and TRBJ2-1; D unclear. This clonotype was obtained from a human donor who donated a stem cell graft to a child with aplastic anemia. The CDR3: CSASFSYNEQFF. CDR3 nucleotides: TGCAGTGCTAGCTTCTCCTACAATGAGCAGTTCTTC.